This TCR beta chain emerged from a study of blood T cell repertoires in COVID-19. Study summary: T cells, B-cell-depleted T cells, or PBMCs provided the cDNA or gDNA that served as material.

Sequencing was performed with immunoSEQ multiplex PCR; in TCRdb, only in-frame clones are kept and a portion is missing. The profile covers 250,000 to 350,000 clones, with around 90% appearing a single time and approximately 2% taken by the ten largest. CDR1 and CDR2 from the germline V gene are LNHNV and YYDKDF (reference sequence). V gave up 3 bases and J gave up 5 bases, with 17 bases separating them. The CDR3 is 15 amino acids. The age range of participants was about 18 to 95 years, with residence in about 25 US areas. Participants reported their clinical history, and cohort assignment relied on those reports.

This chain links TRBV15 with TRBJ2-7; tentatively, D is TRBD1 (6 bases). Sequencing was carried out using PBMCs or T cells enriched from blood (not recorded which). The TCR sequence derives from a woman aged 55-69 years in a cohort exposed to, infected with or recovered from COVID-19 (not recorded which). CDR3 DNA sequence: TGTGCCACCAGCAGTACCGGGACAATGGCTAACGAGCAGTACTTC. Its protein is CATSSTGTMANEQYF.